The T cell receptor beta chain under discussion was sequenced for a study of early T cells in non-severe SARS-CoV-2 infection. This clonotype was counted a few times. The V end lost 4 bases, the J end lost 7 bases, and 10 bases lay between the germline ends. Germline loops: CDR1 SEHNR, CDR2 FQNEAQ (reference sequence). The CDR3 runs to 12 residues. TCRdb processed the 5' RACE reads anew with MiXCR; each CDR3 protein has one entry. In the table there are nearly 70,000 distinct CDR3 sequences, roughly 4.9% of which are singletons. The chain links TRBV7-9 to TRBJ1-1; D is uncertain. This receptor was taken from an adult who was a healthcare worker with PCR-confirmed SARS-CoV-2 infection or an uninfected control (not recorded which). The donor label of this sample is uncertain. The material was whole blood, obtained at baseline. CDR3 DNA: TGTGCCAGCAGCTCAAACGCTCGTGAAGCTTTCTTT. This codes for CASSSNAREAFF.